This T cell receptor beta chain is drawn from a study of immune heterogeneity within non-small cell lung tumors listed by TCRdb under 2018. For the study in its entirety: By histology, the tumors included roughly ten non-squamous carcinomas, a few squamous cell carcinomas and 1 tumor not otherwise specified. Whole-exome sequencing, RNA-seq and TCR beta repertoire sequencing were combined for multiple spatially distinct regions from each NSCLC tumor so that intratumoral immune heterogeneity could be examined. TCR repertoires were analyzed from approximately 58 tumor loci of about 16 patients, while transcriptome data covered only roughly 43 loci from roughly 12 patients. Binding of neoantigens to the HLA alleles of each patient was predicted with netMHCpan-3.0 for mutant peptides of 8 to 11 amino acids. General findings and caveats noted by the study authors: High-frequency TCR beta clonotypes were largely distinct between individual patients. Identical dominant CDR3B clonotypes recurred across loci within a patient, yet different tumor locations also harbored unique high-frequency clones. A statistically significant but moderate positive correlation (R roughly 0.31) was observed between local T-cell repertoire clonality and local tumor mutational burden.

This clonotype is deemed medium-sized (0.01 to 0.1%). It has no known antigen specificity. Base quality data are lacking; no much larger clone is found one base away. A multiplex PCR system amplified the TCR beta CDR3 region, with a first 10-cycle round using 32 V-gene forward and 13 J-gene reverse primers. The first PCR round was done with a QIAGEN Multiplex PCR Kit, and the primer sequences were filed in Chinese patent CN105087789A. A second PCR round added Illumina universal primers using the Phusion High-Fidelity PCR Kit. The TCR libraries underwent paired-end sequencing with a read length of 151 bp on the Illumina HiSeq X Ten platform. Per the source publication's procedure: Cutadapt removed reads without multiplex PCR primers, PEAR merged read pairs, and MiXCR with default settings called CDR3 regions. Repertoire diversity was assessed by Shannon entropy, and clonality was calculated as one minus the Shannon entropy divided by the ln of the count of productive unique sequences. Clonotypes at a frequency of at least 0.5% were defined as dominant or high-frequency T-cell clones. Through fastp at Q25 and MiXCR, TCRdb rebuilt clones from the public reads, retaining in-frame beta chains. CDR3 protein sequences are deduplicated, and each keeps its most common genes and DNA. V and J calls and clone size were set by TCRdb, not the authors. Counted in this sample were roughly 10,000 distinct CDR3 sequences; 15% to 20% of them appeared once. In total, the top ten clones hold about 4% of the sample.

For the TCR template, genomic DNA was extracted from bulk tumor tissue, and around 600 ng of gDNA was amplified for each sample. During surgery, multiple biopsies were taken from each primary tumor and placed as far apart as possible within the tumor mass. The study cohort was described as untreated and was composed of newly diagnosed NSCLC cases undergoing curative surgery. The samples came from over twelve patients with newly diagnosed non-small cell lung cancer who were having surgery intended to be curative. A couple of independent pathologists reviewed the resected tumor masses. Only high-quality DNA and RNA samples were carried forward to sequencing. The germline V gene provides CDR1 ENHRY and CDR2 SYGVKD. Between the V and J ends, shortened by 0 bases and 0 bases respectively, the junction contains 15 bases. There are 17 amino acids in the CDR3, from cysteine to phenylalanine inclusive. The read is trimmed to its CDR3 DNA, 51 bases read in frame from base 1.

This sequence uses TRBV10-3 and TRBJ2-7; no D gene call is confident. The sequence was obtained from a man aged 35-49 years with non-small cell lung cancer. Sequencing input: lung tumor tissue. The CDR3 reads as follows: CAISESIFQDDSYEQYF. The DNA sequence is TGTGCCATCAGTGAGTCAATTTTCCAGGACGACTCCTACGAGCAGTACTTC.